The 20 T cell receptor beta chains below were found in one sample sequenced in a study of blood T cell repertoires in COVID-19 (TCRdb year 2020). Library construction relied on the immunoSEQ multiplex PCR assay. TCRdb holds this immuneACCESS table with in-frame rearrangements only. Some clones are missing; in checked studies, unresolved V genes explain under half, and the rest has no known cause. This sample gives around 150,000 clones in total; around 74% of them show up just once. The ten largest clones capture more than 3% of the sample. The sample taken for sequencing was peripheral blood. The origin of the receptors is a woman older than 75 with acute or convalescent COVID-19.

The chain couples TRBV3-1 (or the pseudogene TRBV3-2) to TRBJ2-5; possibly TRBD2 for D (5 bases). V lost 3 bases to trimming and J lost 8 bases, with 19 bases between them. Germline loops: CDR1 LGHDT, CDR2 YNNKEL (reference sequence). CDR3 length equals 15 residues. The CDR3 region has the DNA TGTGCCAGCAGCCACAGAACAGCGGATCCGGGAACCCAGTACTTC. Its protein is CASSHRTADPGTQYF.

This clone was observed a handful of times. V is TRBV6-6 and J is TRBJ1-6; 9 positions agree with TRBD1. V shed 2 bases, J shed 10 bases, and the junction held 3 bases outside the gene matches. Germline V gene lookup returns CDR1 MNHNY and CDR2 SVGAGI (reference sequence). This CDR3 has 14 residues. The DNA of the CDR3 is TGTGCCAGCAGTTACGGGACAGGGCAATCACCCCTCCACTTT. As protein: CASSYGTGQSPLHF.

V and J are TRBV6-5 and TRBJ1-1; TRBD1 matches at 7 bases. V trimming: 4 bases; J trimming: 10 bases; junction bases outside the gene matches: 12. The CDR3 extends over 14 amino acids. CDR1 MNHEY and CDR2 SVGAGI come from the germline V gene. The CDR3 sequence: CASSSVERGRLAFF. CDR3 nucleotide sequence: TGTGCCAGCAGTTCCGTCGAGAGGGGGCGTTTAGCTTTCTTT.

J is TRBJ2-1 and V is TRBV4-3, with 8 bases aligning to TRBD1. This CDR3 region has 15 residues. V shed 0 bases and J 10 bases; nucleotides not matched to a gene: 8. The germline CDR1 and CDR2 sequences are LGHNA and YSLEER. CDR3 in DNA: TGCGCCAGCAGCCAAGACCCGAGACAGGGGCGGGAGCAGTTCTTC. It codes for CASSQDPRQGREQFF.

V is TRBV27 and J is TRBJ2-2, with D possibly being TRBD1 (6 bases). Germline CDR1 and CDR2: MNHEY and SMNVEV (reference sequence). The CDR3 extends over 13 amino acids. V was shortened by 10 bases and J by 8 bases, with 17 bases between the two germline ends. The CDR3 region is CATQFSGAGELFF. The CDR3 DNA sequence: TGTGCCACCCAGTTTTCAGGGGCTGGGGAGCTGTTTTTT.

The gene calls are TRBV29-1 and TRBJ2-1, with 11 bases matching TRBD2. CDR1 is SQVTM and CDR2 is ANQGSEA in the germline V gene. J gave up 7 bases and V 0 bases, and 14 bases lay outside the gene matches. The CDR3 sequence is 18 residues long. CDR3 sequence reads: CSVEDSLAGVIYANEQFF. DNA of the CDR3: TGCAGCGTTGAAGATTCACTAGCGGGAGTAATATATGCGAATGAGCAGTTCTTC.

This clone was seen once. The chain uses TRBV5-4 and TRBJ2-1, with D unresolved. The CDR3 has 16 residues. Trimming stripped 4 bases from V and 3 bases from J, with 17 bases between. CDR1 is SGHNT and CDR2 is YYREEE in the germline V gene (reference sequence). CDR3 DNA sequence: TGTGCCAGCAGCCATATGAGCCAGGATATCTACAATGAGCAGTTCTTC. Amino acid sequence: CASSHMSQDIYNEQFF.

This clone was counted at least ten times. This chain joins TRBV5-6 and TRBJ2-2; D not resolved. Germline CDR1 and CDR2: SGHDT and YYEEEE. V shed 6 bases and J shed 8 bases, with 14 bases lying between them. CDR3 length equals 13 residues. CDR3 DNA: TGTGCCAGCACCTCTTATGCGGAAGGGGAGCTGTTTTTT. Its protein is CASTSYAEGELFF. Drawing the rest from reference TRBV5-6 and TRBJ2-2, the complete variable domain is DAGVTQSPTHLIKTRGQQVTLRCSPKSGHDTVSWYQQALGQGPQFIFQYYEEEERQRGNFPDRFSGHQFPNYSSELNVNALLLGDSALYLCASTSYAEGELFFGEGSRLTVL.

This clone was counted once. The chain links TRBV4-1 to TRBJ1-5, with 9 bases lining up with TRBD1. V dropped 3 bases and J dropped 3; count of bases not matched to a gene: 15. This CDR3 is 19 amino acids long. CDR1 and CDR2 (germline): MGHRA, YSYEKL. In DNA, the CDR3 is TGCGCCAGCAGCCAGGAAAGGACAGGGGATATTAGCTACAATCAGCCCCAGCATTTT. It translates to CASSQERTGDISYNQPQHF.

V usage is TRBV6-5 and J usage is TRBJ2-7; 8 bases line up with TRBD2. V trimming: 7 bases; J trimming: 4 bases; junction bases outside the gene matches: 12. The CDR3 extends over 15 amino acids. Germline V lookup: CDR1 MNHEY, CDR2 SVGAGI. The CDR3 here is CASTNSGTTRYEQYF. CDR3 bases: TGTGCCAGCACCAATAGCGGGACCACCAGATACGAGCAGTACTTC.

The rearrangement links TRBV7-9 to TRBJ1-2; 9 nucleotides line up with TRBD1. Trimming removed 0 bases from V and 4 bases from J; junction bases left unmatched: 15. CDR1 is SEHNR, CDR2 FQNEAQ, per germline (reference sequence). The CDR3 length is 19 residues. The CDR3 sequence: CASSLAGGQGLGTAYGYTF. Here the CDR3 DNA reads TGTGCCAGCAGCTTAGCGGGTGGACAGGGGTTAGGAACCGCCTATGGCTACACCTTC.

The chain recombines TRBV7-3 with TRBJ2-3; maybe TRBD2 (6 bases). This CDR3 spans 17 amino acids. V lost 2 bases and J 0 bases, leaving 15 bases between the germline ends. The germline gives CDR1 SGHTA, CDR2 FQGTGA. The CDR3 sequence: CASSLGRTPSSTDTQYF. The DNA for the CDR3 is TGTGCCAGCAGCTTAGGGAGGACACCTTCTAGCACAGATACGCAGTATTTT.

The J gene is TRBJ1-1, the V gene TRBV7-3; TRBD1 might be the D (5 bases). The CDR3 consists of 15 residues. CDR1 and CDR2 (germline): SGHTA, FQGTGA. Between the trimmed V and J ends, which lost 1 base and 3 bases, there was a span of 12 bases. The CDR3 DNA sequence: TGTGCCAGCAGCTTAAGGGGCTCCGGTGACACTGAAGCTTTCTTT. Translation: CASSLRGSGDTEAFF.

The chain recombines TRBV6-1 with TRBJ1-1, with 8 bases that match TRBD1. Losses at the gene ends were 4 bases for V and 11 bases for J; bases not matched to a gene: 18. The CDR3 covers 16 residues. CDR1 and CDR2 (germline): MNHNS, SASEGT. This CDR3 reads CASSGNVRTGSMSAFF. The CDR3 nucleotides are TGTGCCAGCAGTGGCAATGTGAGGACAGGGTCGATGTCGGCTTTCTTT.

This sequence joins TRBV7-2 and TRBJ2-3, with TRBD1 matching over 9 bases. J was trimmed by 5 bases and V by 2 bases; bases with no gene match: 14. In germline, CDR1 is SGHTA, CDR2 FQGNSA. The CDR3 contains 18 residues. The chain's CDR3 is CASSLSGNPGQGLDTQYF. For the CDR3, the DNA is TGTGCCAGCAGCTTAAGCGGAAACCCGGGACAGGGCTTAGATACGCAGTATTTT.

The rearrangement links TRBV12-5 to TRBJ2-1, with a possible D match to TRBD2 (6 bases). Trimming took 4 bases from V and 5 from J, leaving 9 bases between them. Germline loops: CDR1 LGHNT, CDR2 FRNRAP. The CDR3 has 13 residues. The CDR3 sequence: CASGSGSNNEQFF. The CDR3 DNA sequence: TGTGCTAGTGGTTCCGGGAGTAACAATGAGCAGTTCTTC. Complete variable domain (other parts from reference TRBV12-5 and TRBJ2-1): DARVTQTPRHKVTEMGQEVTMRCQPILGHNTVFWYRQTMMQGLELLAYFRNRAPLDDSGMPKDRFSAEMPDATLATLKIQPSEPRDSAVYFCASGSGSNNEQFFGPGTRLTVL.

The V and J genes are TRBV27 and TRBJ1-1, with D perhaps TRBD1 (5 bases). With 8 bases removed from V and 7 bases from J, the gap between germline ends came to 11 bases. Germline CDR1 MNHEY, CDR2 SMNVEV (reference sequence). The CDR3 sequence is 11 residues long. The DNA for the CDR3 is TGTGCCAGCCGCTTGGGGCTTGAAGCTTTCTTT. As protein: CASRLGLEAFF.

In this sample, this clone turned up once. This sequence joins TRBV14 and TRBJ1-4, with a weak D call TRBD1 (5 bases). Deletions cut 2 bases from V and 13 bases from J, with 14 bases between. There are 13 residues in the CDR3. Germline CDR1 SGHDN, CDR2 FVKESK. CDR3 sequence reads: CASSQSQGSGLFF. The CDR3 DNA is TGTGCCAGCAGCCAATCGCAGGGTTCGGGACTGTTTTTT.

The rearrangement uses TRBV14 and TRBJ2-7; no firm D call. The CDR3 runs 14 residues. Deletions cut 0 bases from V and 2 bases from J, with 8 bases between. Looked up from germline, CDR1 is SGHDN and CDR2 is FVKESK. CDR3 in amino acids: CASSQDLPAYEQYF. CDR3 nucleotide sequence: TGTGCCAGCAGCCAAGATCTTCCCGCCTACGAGCAGTACTTC.

Worth noting for this clone: Other DNA sequences within the sample encode an identical CDR3. The chain uses TRBV19 and TRBJ1-5, with D perhaps matching TRBD1 (5 bases). Trimming shortened V by 6 bases and J by 2 bases, and 8 bases separated the two germline ends. Per the germline V gene, CDR1 is LNHDA and CDR2 is SQIVND (reference sequence). The CDR3 extends over 13 amino acids. This chain's CDR3 is CASRGQGNQPQHF. The CDR3 bases are TGTGCCAGTAGAGGACAAGGCAATCAGCCCCAGCATTTT.